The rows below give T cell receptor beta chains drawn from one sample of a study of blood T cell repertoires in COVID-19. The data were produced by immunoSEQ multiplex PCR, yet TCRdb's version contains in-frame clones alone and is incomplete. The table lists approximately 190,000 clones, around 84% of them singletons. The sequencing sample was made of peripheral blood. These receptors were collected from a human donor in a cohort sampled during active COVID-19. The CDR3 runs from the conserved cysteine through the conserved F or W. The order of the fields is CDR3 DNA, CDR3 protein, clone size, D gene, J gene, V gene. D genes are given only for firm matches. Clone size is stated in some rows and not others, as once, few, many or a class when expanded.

CDR3nt: TGTGCCAGCAGCTTAGGCACCACAAACACTGAAGCTTTCTTT
CDR3aa: CASSLGTTNTEAFF
abundance: few
d_gene: -
j_gene: TRBJ1-1
v_gene: TRBV7-8

CDR3nt: TGCGCCAGCAGTACCGGGACAGGGTTCTACGAGCAGTACTTC
CDR3aa: CASSTGTGFYEQYF
abundance: -
d_gene: TRBD1
j_gene: TRBJ2-7
v_gene: TRBV5-1

CDR3nt: TGTGCCAGCAGCTTCGACTTTTGGTACGAGCAGTACTTC
CDR3aa: CASSFDFWYEQYF
abundance: -
d_gene: -
j_gene: TRBJ2-7
v_gene: TRBV7-2

CDR3nt: TGTGCCAGCTCGTCCCCGGGACAGGGGGACTATGGCTACACCTTC
CDR3aa: CASSSPGQGDYGYTF
abundance: -
d_gene: TRBD1
j_gene: TRBJ1-2
v_gene: TRBV28

CDR3nt: TGCGCCAGCAGCCTGGGACAGGCTAACTATGGCTACACCTTC
CDR3aa: CASSLGQANYGYTF
abundance: few
d_gene: TRBD1
j_gene: TRBJ1-2
v_gene: TRBV5-1

CDR3nt: TGTGCCAGCAGCTTGGGTAGCCGAATGAACACCGGGGAGCTGTTTTTT
CDR3aa: CASSLGSRMNTGELFF
abundance: -
d_gene: -
j_gene: TRBJ2-2
v_gene: TRBV7-2

CDR3nt: TGTGCCAGTAGTCAGGGCTATGGCTACACCTTC
CDR3aa: CASSQGYGYTF
abundance: few
d_gene: -
j_gene: TRBJ1-2
v_gene: TRBV12-3/TRBV12-4

CDR3nt: TGTGCCAGCAGCTTGACCAGCGGGAGGGCCGGTGAGCAGTTCTTC
CDR3aa: CASSLTSGRAGEQFF
abundance: -
d_gene: TRBD2
j_gene: TRBJ2-1
v_gene: TRBV7-2

CDR3nt: TGTGCCAGCAGCTCCGGGACAGGCTCCTACGAGCAGTACTTC
CDR3aa: CASSSGTGSYEQYF
abundance: once
d_gene: TRBD1
j_gene: TRBJ2-7
v_gene: TRBV7-7

CDR3nt: TGTGCCAGCAGCGTGTCAGGGGGCGCGTCAGATACGCAGTATTTT
CDR3aa: CASSVSGGASDTQYF
abundance: -
d_gene: TRBD1
j_gene: TRBJ2-3
v_gene: TRBV5-5

CDR3nt: TGTGCCAGCAGCGTAGCAGTAGCGGGGGCCTCCGAGACCCAGTACTTC
CDR3aa: CASSVAVAGASETQYF
abundance: -
d_gene: TRBD2
j_gene: TRBJ2-5
v_gene: TRBV9

CDR3nt: TGTGCCAGCAGTACCTACAGGGGCGAGCAGTACTTC
CDR3aa: CASSTYRGEQYF
abundance: -
d_gene: TRBD1
j_gene: TRBJ2-7
v_gene: TRBV27

CDR3nt: TGTGCCAGCAGCCAAGGAGCGGGAGGCGCCTACGAGCAGTACTTC
CDR3aa: CASSQGAGGAYEQYF
abundance: -
d_gene: TRBD2
j_gene: TRBJ2-7
v_gene: TRBV3-1/TRBV3-2

CDR3nt: TGCGCCAGCAGCATTGGCCAGTCCACAGATACGCAGTATTTT
CDR3aa: CASSIGQSTDTQYF
abundance: -
d_gene: -
j_gene: TRBJ2-3
v_gene: TRBV5-1

CDR3nt: TGTGCCAGCAGTGAACGAATTGGACAGATACACAATGAGCAGTTCTTC
CDR3aa: CASSERIGQIHNEQFF
abundance: -
d_gene: -
j_gene: TRBJ2-1
v_gene: TRBV6-1

CDR3nt: TGCGCCAGCAGCCGATCCTCTAGCGGCGCAGGGGAGCAGTACTTC
CDR3aa: CASSRSSSGAGEQYF
abundance: -
d_gene: TRBD2
j_gene: TRBJ2-7
v_gene: TRBV5-1

CDR3nt: TGTGCCAGCAGTTTATGGGAATCAGGCGCAAATTACGAGCAGTACTTC
CDR3aa: CASSLWESGANYEQYF
abundance: -
d_gene: -
j_gene: TRBJ2-7
v_gene: TRBV28

CDR3nt: TGCAGCGTTGTAAGAGGTGGGTACACTGAAGCTTTCTTT
CDR3aa: CSVVRGGYTEAFF
abundance: few
d_gene: -
j_gene: TRBJ1-1
v_gene: TRBV29-1

CDR3nt: TGTGCCAGCAGTCCTACTCTAGCGGGGGAGCAGTACTTC
CDR3aa: CASSPTLAGEQYF
abundance: -
d_gene: TRBD2
j_gene: TRBJ2-7
v_gene: TRBV28

CDR3nt: TGCGCCAGCAGTGAGTCAAGTCCGTACAGGACCTCTGGAAACACCATATATTTT
CDR3aa: CASSESSPYRTSGNTIYF
abundance: -
d_gene: -
j_gene: TRBJ1-3
v_gene: TRBV10-1

CDR3nt: TGTGCCAGCAGTTTTGGAGTCCGGGGGGACACTGAAGCTTTCTTT
CDR3aa: CASSFGVRGDTEAFF
abundance: once
d_gene: -
j_gene: TRBJ1-1
v_gene: TRBV27

CDR3nt: TGTGCCAGCAGGGTTCAGACAGGGGGTAATCAGCCCCAGCATTTT
CDR3aa: CASRVQTGGNQPQHF
abundance: -
d_gene: TRBD1
j_gene: TRBJ1-5
v_gene: TRBV6-5

CDR3nt: TGTGCCAGCAGGGTTCAGGGTAATTCACCCCTCCACTTT
CDR3aa: CASRVQGNSPLHF
abundance: -
d_gene: -
j_gene: TRBJ1-6
v_gene: TRBV2

CDR3nt: TGTGCCACCAGCGGGACAGGTACCCTGGGGCAAGAGACCCAGTACTTC
CDR3aa: CATSGTGTLGQETQYF
abundance: once
d_gene: TRBD1
j_gene: TRBJ2-5
v_gene: TRBV24-1

CDR3nt: TGTGCCAGCAGCGCGGCTAGCGGGAGAAGCGATGAGCAGTTCTTC
CDR3aa: CASSAASGRSDEQFF
abundance: once
d_gene: TRBD2
j_gene: TRBJ2-1
v_gene: TRBV5-4

CDR3nt: TGTGCCAGCAGCTCGATAGACAGGAGGACCGGGGAGCTGTTTTTT
CDR3aa: CASSSIDRRTGELFF
abundance: -
d_gene: -
j_gene: TRBJ2-2
v_gene: TRBV11-2

CDR3nt: TGTGCCAGCAGCGCCCGCAGGGCAAGATACAATGAGCAGTTCTTC
CDR3aa: CASSARRARYNEQFF
abundance: -
d_gene: -
j_gene: TRBJ2-1
v_gene: TRBV7-8

CDR3nt: TGTGCCAGCAGCCAAGTCCGGGCGGGTACGCAGTATTTT
CDR3aa: CASSQVRAGTQYF
abundance: once
d_gene: -
j_gene: TRBJ2-3
v_gene: TRBV3-1/TRBV3-2

CDR3nt: TGCGCCAGCAGCACCCGGACAGGGGGCGTCACCGGGGAGCTGTTTTTT
CDR3aa: CASSTRTGGVTGELFF
abundance: -
d_gene: TRBD1
j_gene: TRBJ2-2
v_gene: TRBV5-1

CDR3nt: TGTGCCACCAGTGATCTAAGCTATGGCTACACCTTC
CDR3aa: CATSDLSYGYTF
abundance: -
d_gene: -
j_gene: TRBJ1-2
v_gene: TRBV24-1

CDR3nt: TGTGCCAGTAGGGGACAGGGGTTAACCGGGGAGCTGTTTTTT
CDR3aa: CASRGQGLTGELFF
abundance: -
d_gene: TRBD1
j_gene: TRBJ2-2
v_gene: TRBV19

CDR3nt: TGTGCCAGCAGGCCCCAGGGTGGTAGCAATCAGCCCCAGCATTTT
CDR3aa: CASRPQGGSNQPQHF
abundance: -
d_gene: -
j_gene: TRBJ1-5
v_gene: TRBV6-5

CDR3nt: TGTGCCTCCCAGGATCAGGCCGGTTCACCCCTCCACTTT
CDR3aa: CASQDQAGSPLHF
abundance: -
d_gene: -
j_gene: TRBJ1-6
v_gene: TRBV25-1

CDR3nt: TGTGCCAGTATGTCGGAGTCGGGGGGCGCATATGGCTACACCTTC
CDR3aa: CASMSESGGAYGYTF
abundance: -
d_gene: -
j_gene: TRBJ1-2
v_gene: TRBV19

CDR3nt: TGTGCCAGCAGCCAGCAGGGGCCATCAGGGGGCGGTGGAAACACCATATATTTT
CDR3aa: CASSQQGPSGGGGNTIYF
abundance: -
d_gene: TRBD1
j_gene: TRBJ1-3
v_gene: TRBV4-2

CDR3nt: TGTGCCAGCAGCCTACGGGAAAACTACGAGCAGTACTTC
CDR3aa: CASSLRENYEQYF
abundance: -
d_gene: -
j_gene: TRBJ2-7
v_gene: TRBV27

CDR3nt: TGTGCCAGCAGCATGACAGGGAAGGCGACCCAGTACTTC
CDR3aa: CASSMTGKATQYF
abundance: -
d_gene: TRBD1
j_gene: TRBJ2-5
v_gene: TRBV5-5

CDR3nt: TGTGCCAGCAGTAATCAGTACCAAGAGACCCAGTACTTC
CDR3aa: CASSNQYQETQYF
abundance: -
d_gene: -
j_gene: TRBJ2-5
v_gene: TRBV6-2/TRBV6-3

CDR3nt: TGTGCCAGCAGTCTTTTGGGGCCTAATGAAAAACTGTTTTTT
CDR3aa: CASSLLGPNEKLFF
abundance: -
d_gene: -
j_gene: TRBJ1-4
v_gene: TRBV2

CDR3nt: TGTGCCAGCAGCCTGCAGGGGGGACAGTTTAACACCGGGGAGCTGTTTTTT
CDR3aa: CASSLQGGQFNTGELFF
abundance: -
d_gene: -
j_gene: TRBJ2-2
v_gene: TRBV7-2

CDR3nt: TGTGCCAGCAGCTCTAGACTTAGCGGGGGGTTCCTCAATGAGCAGTTCTTC
CDR3aa: CASSSRLSGGFLNEQFF
abundance: -
d_gene: TRBD2
j_gene: TRBJ2-1
v_gene: TRBV7-8

CDR3nt: TGTGCCAGCAGCGCGGGAGCAGATACGCAGTATTTT
CDR3aa: CASSAGADTQYF
abundance: -
d_gene: TRBD2
j_gene: TRBJ2-3
v_gene: TRBV5-6

CDR3nt: TGTGCCAGCAGTGAATTGACAGGGGTCTACAATGAGCAGTTCTTC
CDR3aa: CASSELTGVYNEQFF
abundance: -
d_gene: TRBD1
j_gene: TRBJ2-1
v_gene: TRBV2

CDR3nt: TGTGCCAGCTCACCATACCAGGGGGCGACCCAGTACTTC
CDR3aa: CASSPYQGATQYF
abundance: -
d_gene: TRBD1
j_gene: TRBJ2-5
v_gene: TRBV18

CDR3nt: TGTGCCAGCAGTGACAGGACCAATGAGCAGTTCTTC
CDR3aa: CASSDRTNEQFF
abundance: -
d_gene: -
j_gene: TRBJ2-1
v_gene: TRBV12-3/TRBV12-4

CDR3nt: TGTGCCAGCAGCTTCCAGGGAGGGCAGCCCCAGCATTTT
CDR3aa: CASSFQGGQPQHF
abundance: -
d_gene: -
j_gene: TRBJ1-5
v_gene: TRBV7-2

CDR3nt: TGTGCCAGCAGTGACAGGGGATTTTCCAACTATGGCTACACCTTC
CDR3aa: CASSDRGFSNYGYTF
abundance: -
d_gene: -
j_gene: TRBJ1-2
v_gene: TRBV6-1

CDR3nt: TGTGCCAGCAGCCAAGGAGTACCCAACTATGGCTACACCTTC
CDR3aa: CASSQGVPNYGYTF
abundance: -
d_gene: -
j_gene: TRBJ1-2
v_gene: TRBV3-1/TRBV3-2

CDR3nt: TGTGCCAGCGCGTCCATTATCTACGATACGCAGTATTTT
CDR3aa: CASASIIYDTQYF
abundance: once
d_gene: -
j_gene: TRBJ2-3
v_gene: TRBV12-3/TRBV12-4

CDR3nt: TGTGCCAGCAGTTTCCTACAGGGGGTGGCTTTCTTT
CDR3aa: CASSFLQGVAFF
abundance: -
d_gene: TRBD1
j_gene: TRBJ1-1
v_gene: TRBV27

CDR3nt: TGTGCCAGCAGTTTAGGGGGGGACCCTGAGACCCAGTACTTC
CDR3aa: CASSLGGDPETQYF
abundance: -
d_gene: TRBD2
j_gene: TRBJ2-5
v_gene: TRBV28

CDR3nt: TGTGCCAGCAGCGTATTCCGGGACAGGGGCTTCTCTGGGGCCAACGTCCTGACTTTC
CDR3aa: CASSVFRDRGFSGANVLTF
abundance: -
d_gene: TRBD1
j_gene: TRBJ2-6
v_gene: TRBV9

CDR3nt: TGTGCCAGCAGCCTTAATTTAGTCGGGGAGCTGTTTTTT
CDR3aa: CASSLNLVGELFF
abundance: few
d_gene: -
j_gene: TRBJ2-2
v_gene: TRBV3-1/TRBV3-2

CDR3nt: TGTGCCAGCAGCTCCGAACTGACAGGGGGCGTTCAGCCCCAGCATTTT
CDR3aa: CASSSELTGGVQPQHF
abundance: -
d_gene: TRBD1
j_gene: TRBJ1-5
v_gene: TRBV7-3